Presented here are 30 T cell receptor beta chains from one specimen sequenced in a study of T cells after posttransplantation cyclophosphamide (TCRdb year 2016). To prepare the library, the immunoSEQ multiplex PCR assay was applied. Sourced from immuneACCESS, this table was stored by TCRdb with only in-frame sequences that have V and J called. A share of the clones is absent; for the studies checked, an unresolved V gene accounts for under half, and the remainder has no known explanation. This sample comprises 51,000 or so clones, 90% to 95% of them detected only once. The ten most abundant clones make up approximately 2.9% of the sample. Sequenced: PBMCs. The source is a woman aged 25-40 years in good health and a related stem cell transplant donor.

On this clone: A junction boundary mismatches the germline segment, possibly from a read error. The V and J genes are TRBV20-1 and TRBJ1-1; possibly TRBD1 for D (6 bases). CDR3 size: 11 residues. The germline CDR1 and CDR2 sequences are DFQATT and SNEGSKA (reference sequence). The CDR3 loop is CSAPGQTVAFF. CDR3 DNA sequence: TGCAGTGCCCCTGGACAGACTGTAGCTTTCTTT.

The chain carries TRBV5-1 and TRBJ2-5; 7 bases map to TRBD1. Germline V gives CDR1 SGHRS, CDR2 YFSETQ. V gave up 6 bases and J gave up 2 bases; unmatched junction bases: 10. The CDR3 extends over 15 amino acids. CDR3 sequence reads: CASNWGPGQQETQYF. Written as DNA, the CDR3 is TGCGCCAGCAATTGGGGCCCGGGACAGCAAGAGACCCAGTACTTC.

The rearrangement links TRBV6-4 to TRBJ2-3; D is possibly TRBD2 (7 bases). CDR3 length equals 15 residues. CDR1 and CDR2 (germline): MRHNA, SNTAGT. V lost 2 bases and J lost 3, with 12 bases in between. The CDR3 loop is CASSDEGGPTDTQYF. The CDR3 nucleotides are TGTGCCAGCAGTGACGAGGGGGGGCCAACAGATACGCAGTATTTT.

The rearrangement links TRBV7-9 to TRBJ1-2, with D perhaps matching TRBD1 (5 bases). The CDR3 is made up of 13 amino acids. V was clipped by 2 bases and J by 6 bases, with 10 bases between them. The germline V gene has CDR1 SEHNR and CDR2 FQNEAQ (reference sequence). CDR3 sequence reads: CASSLRQGDGYTF. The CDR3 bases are TGTGCCAGCAGCTTACGGCAGGGCGATGGCTACACCTTC. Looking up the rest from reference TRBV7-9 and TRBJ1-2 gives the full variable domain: DTGVSQNPRHKITKRGQNVTFRCDPISEHNRLYWYRQTLGQGPEFLTYFQNEAQLEKSRLLSDRFSAERPKGSFSTLEIQRTEQGDSAMYLCASSLRQGDGYTFGSGTRLTVV.

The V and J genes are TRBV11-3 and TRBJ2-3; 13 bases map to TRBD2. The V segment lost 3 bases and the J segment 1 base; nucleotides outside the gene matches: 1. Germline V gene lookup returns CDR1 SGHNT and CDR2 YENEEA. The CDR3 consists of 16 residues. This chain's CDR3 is CASSLGTSGGTDTQYF. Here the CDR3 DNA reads TGTGCCAGCAGCTTGGGGACTAGCGGGGGCACAGATACGCAGTATTTT.

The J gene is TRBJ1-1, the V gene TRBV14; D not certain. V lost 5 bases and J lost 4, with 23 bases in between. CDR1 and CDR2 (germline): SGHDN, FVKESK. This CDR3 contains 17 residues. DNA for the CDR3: TGTGCCAGCAGCGTCCGGTTCGGAGGGCGGTCCCTCACTGAAGCTTTCTTT. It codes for CASSVRFGGRSLTEAFF. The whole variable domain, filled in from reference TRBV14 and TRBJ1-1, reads EAGVTQFPSHSVIEKGQTVTLRCDPISGHDNLYWYRRVMGKEIKFLLHFVKESKQDESGMPNNRFLAERTGGTYSTLKVQPAELEDSGVYFCASSVRFGGRSLTEAFFGQGTRLTVV.

The CDR3, as DNA: TGTGCCAGCAGCTTCGGTTCGGTTAACTATGGCTACACCTTC. Residues: CASSFGSVNYGYTF. This chain connects TRBV7-9 to TRBJ1-2; D is ambiguous. Per germline, CDR1 SEHNR and CDR2 FQNEAQ (reference sequence). V was cut by 3 bases and J by 1 base, with 9 bases left in between. CDR3 length: 14 amino acids.

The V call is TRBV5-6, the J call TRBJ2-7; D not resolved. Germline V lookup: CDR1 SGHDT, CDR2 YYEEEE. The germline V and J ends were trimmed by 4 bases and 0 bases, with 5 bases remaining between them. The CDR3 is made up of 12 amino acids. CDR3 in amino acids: CASSASSYEQYF. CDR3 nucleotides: TGTGCCAGCAGCGCTAGCTCCTACGAGCAGTACTTC.

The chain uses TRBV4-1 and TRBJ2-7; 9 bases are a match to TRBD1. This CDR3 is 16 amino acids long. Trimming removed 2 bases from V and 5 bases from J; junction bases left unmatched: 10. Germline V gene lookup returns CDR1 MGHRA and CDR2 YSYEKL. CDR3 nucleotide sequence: TGCGCCAGCAGCCAATACCCCGGGACAGGGAGCGACGAGCAGTACTTC. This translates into CASSQYPGTGSDEQYF.

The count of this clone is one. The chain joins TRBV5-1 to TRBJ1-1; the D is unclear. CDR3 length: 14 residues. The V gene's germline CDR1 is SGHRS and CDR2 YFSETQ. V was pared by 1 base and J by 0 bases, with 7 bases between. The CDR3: CASSLSHMNTEAFF. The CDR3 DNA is TGCGCCAGCAGCTTGAGTCACATGAACACTGAAGCTTTCTTT. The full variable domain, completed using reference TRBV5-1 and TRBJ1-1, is KAGVTQTPRYLIKTRGQQVTLSCSPISGHRSVSWYQQTPGQGLQFLFEYFSETQRNKGNFPGRFSGRQFSNSRSEMNVSTLELGDSALYLCASSLSHMNTEAFFGQGTRLTVV.

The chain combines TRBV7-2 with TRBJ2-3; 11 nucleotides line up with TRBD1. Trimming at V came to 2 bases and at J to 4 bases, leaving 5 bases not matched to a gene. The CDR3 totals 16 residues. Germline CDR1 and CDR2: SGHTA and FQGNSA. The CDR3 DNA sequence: TGTGCCAGCAGCTTATCCGGGACAGGGGGGGCAGATACGCAGTATTTT. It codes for CASSLSGTGGADTQYF.

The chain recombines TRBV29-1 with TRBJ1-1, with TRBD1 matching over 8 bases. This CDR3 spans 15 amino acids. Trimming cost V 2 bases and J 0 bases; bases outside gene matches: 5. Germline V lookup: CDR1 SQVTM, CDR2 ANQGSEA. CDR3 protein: CSVELGTGLNTEAFF. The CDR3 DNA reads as TGCAGCGTTGAATTAGGGACAGGCTTGAACACTGAAGCTTTCTTT.

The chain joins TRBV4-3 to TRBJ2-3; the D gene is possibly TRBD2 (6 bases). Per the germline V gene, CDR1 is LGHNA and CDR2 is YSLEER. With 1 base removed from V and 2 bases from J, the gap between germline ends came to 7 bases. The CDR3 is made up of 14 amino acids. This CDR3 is CASSQAGDTDTQYF. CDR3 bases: TGCGCCAGCAGCCAAGCGGGGGACACAGATACGCAGTATTTT.

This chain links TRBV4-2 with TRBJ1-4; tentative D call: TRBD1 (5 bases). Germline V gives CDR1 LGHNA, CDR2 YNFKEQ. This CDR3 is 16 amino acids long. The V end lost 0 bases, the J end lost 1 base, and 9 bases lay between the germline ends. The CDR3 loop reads CASSQDAGGTNEKLFF. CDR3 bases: TGTGCCAGCAGCCAAGATGCGGGGGGAACTAATGAAAAACTGTTTTTT.

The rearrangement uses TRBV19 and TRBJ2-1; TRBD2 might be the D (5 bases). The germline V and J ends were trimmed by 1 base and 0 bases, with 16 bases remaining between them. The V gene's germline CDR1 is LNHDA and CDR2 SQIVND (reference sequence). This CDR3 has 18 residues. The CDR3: CASSIASPGLSSYNEQFF. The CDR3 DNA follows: TGTGCCAGTAGTATAGCCTCCCCGGGGTTAAGCTCCTACAATGAGCAGTTCTTC.

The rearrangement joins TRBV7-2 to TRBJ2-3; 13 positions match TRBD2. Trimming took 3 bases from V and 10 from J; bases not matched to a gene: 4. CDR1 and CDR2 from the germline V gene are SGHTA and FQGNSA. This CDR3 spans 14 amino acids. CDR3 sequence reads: CASSFTSGGVAQYF. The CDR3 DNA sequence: TGTGCCAGCAGCTTTACTAGCGGGGGGGTTGCGCAGTATTTT. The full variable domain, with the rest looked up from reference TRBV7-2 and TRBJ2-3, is GAGVSQSPSNKVTEKGKDVELRCDPISGHTALYWYRQSLGQGLEFLIYFQGNSAPDKSGLPSDRFSAERTGGSVSTLTIQRTQQEDSAVYLCASSFTSGGVAQYFGPGTRLTVL.

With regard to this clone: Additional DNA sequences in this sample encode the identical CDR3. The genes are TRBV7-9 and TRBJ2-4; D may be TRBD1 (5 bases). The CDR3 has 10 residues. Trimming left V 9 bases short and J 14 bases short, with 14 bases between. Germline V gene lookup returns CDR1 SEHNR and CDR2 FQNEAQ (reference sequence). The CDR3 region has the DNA TGTGCCAGGCCTATCGACAGAGAGTACTTC. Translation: CARPIDREYF.

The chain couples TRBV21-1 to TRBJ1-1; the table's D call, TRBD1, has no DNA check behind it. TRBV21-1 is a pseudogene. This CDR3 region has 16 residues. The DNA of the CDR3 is TGTGCCAGCAGCGGTGGAAGACAGGGATTTGACACTGAAGCTTTCTTT. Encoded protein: CASSGGRQGFDTEAFF.

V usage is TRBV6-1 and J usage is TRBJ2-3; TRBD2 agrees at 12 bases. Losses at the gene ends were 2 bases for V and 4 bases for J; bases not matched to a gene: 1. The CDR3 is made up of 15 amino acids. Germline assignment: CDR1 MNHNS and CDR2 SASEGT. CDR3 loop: CASSELAGGPDTQYF. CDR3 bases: TGTGCCAGCAGTGAACTAGCGGGGGGGCCAGATACGCAGTATTTT.

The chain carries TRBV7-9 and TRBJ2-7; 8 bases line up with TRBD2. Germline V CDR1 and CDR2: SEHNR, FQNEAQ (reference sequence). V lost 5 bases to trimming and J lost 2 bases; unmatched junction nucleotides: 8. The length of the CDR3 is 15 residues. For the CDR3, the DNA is TGTGCCAGCAGCGTTAGCGGGGCTTACCCCTACGAGCAGTACTTC. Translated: CASSVSGAYPYEQYF.

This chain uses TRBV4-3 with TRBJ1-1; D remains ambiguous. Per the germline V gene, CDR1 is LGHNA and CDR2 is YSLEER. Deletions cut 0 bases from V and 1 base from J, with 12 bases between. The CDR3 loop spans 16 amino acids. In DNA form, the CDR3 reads TGCGCCAGCAGCCAAGATCGTGAGGCGGAGAACACTGAAGCTTTCTTT. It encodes CASSQDREAENTEAFF.

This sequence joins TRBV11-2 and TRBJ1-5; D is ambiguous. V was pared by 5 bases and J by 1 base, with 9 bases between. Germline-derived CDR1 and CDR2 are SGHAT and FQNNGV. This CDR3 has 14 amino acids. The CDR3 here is CASSRSGSNQPQHF. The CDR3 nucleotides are TGTGCCAGCAGCCGGTCGGGGAGCAATCAGCCCCAGCATTTT.

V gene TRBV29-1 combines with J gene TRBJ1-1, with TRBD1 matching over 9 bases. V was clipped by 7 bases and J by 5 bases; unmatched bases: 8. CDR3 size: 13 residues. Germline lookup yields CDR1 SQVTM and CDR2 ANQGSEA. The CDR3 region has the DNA TGCAGCGGGGGACAGGGCGGCGGGACTGAAGCTTTCTTT. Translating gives CSGGQGGGTEAFF.

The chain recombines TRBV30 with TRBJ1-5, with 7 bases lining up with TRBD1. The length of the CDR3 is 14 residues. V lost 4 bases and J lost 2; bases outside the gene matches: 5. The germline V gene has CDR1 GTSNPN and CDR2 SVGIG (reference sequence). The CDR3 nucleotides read TGTGCCTGGATCCACAGGGGTGGCAATCAGCCCCAGCATTTT. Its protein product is CAWIHRGGNQPQHF.

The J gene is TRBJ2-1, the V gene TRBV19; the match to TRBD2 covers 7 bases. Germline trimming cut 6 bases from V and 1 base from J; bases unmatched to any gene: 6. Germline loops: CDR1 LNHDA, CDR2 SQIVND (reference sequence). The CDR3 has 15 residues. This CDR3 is CASRGGMGSYNEQFF. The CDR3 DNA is TGTGCCAGTAGGGGGGGGATGGGGTCCTACAATGAGCAGTTCTTC.

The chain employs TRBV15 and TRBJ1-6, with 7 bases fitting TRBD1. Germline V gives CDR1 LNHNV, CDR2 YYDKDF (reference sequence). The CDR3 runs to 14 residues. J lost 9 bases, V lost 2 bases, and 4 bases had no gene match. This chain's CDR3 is CATSRSTGVSPLHF. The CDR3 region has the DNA TGTGCCACCAGCAGATCCACAGGGGTTTCACCCCTCCACTTT.

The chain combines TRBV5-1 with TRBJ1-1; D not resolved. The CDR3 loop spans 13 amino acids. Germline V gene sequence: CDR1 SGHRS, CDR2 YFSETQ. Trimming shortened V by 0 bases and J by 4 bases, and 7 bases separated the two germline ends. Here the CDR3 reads CASSLETSTEAFF. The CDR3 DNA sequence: TGCGCCAGCAGCTTGGAAACGAGCACTGAAGCTTTCTTT.

CDR3 protein: CASSQGGAVTGELFF. The CDR3 DNA reads as TGCGCCAGCAGCCAAGGTGGGGCCGTCACCGGGGAGCTGTTTTTT. V is TRBV4-1 and J is TRBJ2-2; tentative D call: TRBD1 (5 bases). This CDR3 spans 15 amino acids. V lost 1 base to trimming and J lost 4 bases, with 10 bases between them. Germline V CDR1 and CDR2: MGHRA, YSYEKL.

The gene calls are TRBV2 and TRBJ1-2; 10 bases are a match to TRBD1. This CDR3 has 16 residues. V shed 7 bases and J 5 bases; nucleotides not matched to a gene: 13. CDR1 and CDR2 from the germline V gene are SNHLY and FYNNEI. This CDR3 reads CASTGVTGGPQYGYTF. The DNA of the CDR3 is TGTGCCAGCACTGGGGTGACAGGGGGCCCCCAATATGGCTACACCTTC.

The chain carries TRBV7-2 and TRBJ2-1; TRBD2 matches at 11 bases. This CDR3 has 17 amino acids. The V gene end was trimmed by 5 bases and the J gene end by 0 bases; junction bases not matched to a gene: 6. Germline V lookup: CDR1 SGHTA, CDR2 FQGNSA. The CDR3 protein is CASSPTSGGGSYNEQFF. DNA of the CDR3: TGTGCCAGCAGCCCCACTAGCGGGGGAGGCTCCTACAATGAGCAGTTCTTC.